This entry features one TCR beta chain sequence. The run of the v3.0 immunoSEQ assay was at survey level. Sequencing aimed to cover roughly 40,000-50,000 T-cell genomes per sample. Clones were sequenced by immunoSEQ multiplex PCR, and TCRdb holds only the in-frame ones, with some missing. This sample yields approximately 17,000 clones, of which 78% are seen a single time; roughly 14% belongs to the top ten. In each sample, roughly 0.9-10 million cryopreserved PBMC were present before DNA extraction. This CDR3 has 12 residues. Trimming removed 5 bases at V and 5 bases at J, with 9 bases between. Germline CDR1 is SGHVS and CDR2 is FQNEAQ. The data stem from a study of long-term antiretroviral therapy in people with HIV.

The genes are TRBV7-8 and TRBJ1-1; no clear D gene. Material: unsorted PBMCs, obtained approximately 3.4 years after starting antiretroviral therapy. This receptor was identified in a woman aged 40 to 49 with HIV. CDR3 nucleotides: TGTGCCAGCAGCCCTGACTGGACTGAAGCTTTCTTT. Its translation is CASSPDWTEAFF.